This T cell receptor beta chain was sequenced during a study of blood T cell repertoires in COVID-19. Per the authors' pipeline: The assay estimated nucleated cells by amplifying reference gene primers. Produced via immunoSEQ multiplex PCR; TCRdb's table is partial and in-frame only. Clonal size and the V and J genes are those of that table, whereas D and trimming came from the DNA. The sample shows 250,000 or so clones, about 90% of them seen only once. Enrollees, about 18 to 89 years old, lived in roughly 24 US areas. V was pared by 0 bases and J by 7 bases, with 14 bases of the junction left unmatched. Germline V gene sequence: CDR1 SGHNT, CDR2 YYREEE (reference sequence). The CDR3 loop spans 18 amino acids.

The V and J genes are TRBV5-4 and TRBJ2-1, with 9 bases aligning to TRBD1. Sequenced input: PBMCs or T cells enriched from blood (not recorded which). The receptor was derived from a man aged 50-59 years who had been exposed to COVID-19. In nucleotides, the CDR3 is TGTGCCAGCAGCTTGGGCTCACGAGGGGGACAGGGCACGAATGAGCAGTTCTTC. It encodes CASSLGSRGGQGTNEQFF.